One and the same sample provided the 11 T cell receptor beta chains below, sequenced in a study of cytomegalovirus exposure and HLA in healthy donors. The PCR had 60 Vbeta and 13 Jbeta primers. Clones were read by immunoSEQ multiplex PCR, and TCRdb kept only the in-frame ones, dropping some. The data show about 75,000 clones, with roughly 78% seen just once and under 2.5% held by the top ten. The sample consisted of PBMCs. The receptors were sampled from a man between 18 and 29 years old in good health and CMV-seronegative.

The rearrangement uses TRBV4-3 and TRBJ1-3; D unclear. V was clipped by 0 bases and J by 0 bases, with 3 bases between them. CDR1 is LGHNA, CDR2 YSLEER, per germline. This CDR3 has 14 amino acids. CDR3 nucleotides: TGCGCCAGCAGCCAAGATTACTCTGGAAACACCATATATTTT. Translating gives CASSQDYSGNTIYF.

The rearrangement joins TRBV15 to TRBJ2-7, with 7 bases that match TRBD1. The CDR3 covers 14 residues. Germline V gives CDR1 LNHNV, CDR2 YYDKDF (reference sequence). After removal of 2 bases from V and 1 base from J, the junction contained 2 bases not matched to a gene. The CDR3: CATSRPRGSYEQYF. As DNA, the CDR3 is TGTGCCACCAGCAGACCCAGGGGGTCCTACGAGCAGTACTTC.

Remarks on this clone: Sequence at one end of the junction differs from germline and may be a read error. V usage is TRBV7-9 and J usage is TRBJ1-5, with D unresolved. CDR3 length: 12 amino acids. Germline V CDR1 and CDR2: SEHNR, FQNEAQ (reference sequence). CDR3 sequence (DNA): TGTTCCAGCAGCTTCCAGAATCAGCCCCAGCATTTT. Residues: CSSSFQNQPQHF. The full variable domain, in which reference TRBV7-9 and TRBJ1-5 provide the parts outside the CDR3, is DTGVSQNPRHKITKRGQNVTFRCDPISEHNRLYWYRQTLGQGPEFLTYFQNEAQLEKSRLLSDRFSAERPKGSFSTLEIQRTEQGDSAMYLCSSSFQNQPQHFGDGTRLSIL.

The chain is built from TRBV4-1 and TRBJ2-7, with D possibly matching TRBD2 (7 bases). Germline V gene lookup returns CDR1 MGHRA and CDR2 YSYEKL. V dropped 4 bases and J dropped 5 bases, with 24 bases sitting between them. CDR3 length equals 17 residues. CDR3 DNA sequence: TGCGCCAGCAGCCCAAGCCCCCCAGGGGAGGGATTGGACGAGCAGTACTTC. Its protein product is CASSPSPPGEGLDEQYF.

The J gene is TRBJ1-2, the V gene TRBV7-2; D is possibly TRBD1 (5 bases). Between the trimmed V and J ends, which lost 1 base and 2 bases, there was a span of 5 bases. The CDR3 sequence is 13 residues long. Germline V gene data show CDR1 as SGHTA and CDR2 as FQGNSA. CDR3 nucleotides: TGTGCCAGCAGCTTAGGACAGAACTATGGCTACACCTTC. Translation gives CASSLGQNYGYTF.

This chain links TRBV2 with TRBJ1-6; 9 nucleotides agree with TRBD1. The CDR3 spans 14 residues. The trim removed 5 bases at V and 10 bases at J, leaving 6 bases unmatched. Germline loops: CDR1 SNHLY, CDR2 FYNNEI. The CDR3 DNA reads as TGTGCCAGCAGTCTCGGGACAGGGCTATCACCCCTCCACTTT. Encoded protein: CASSLGTGLSPLHF.

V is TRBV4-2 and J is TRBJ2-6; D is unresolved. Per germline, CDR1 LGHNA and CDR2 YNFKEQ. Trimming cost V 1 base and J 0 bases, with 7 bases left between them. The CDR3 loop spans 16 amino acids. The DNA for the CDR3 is TGTGCCAGCAGCCAAGGGCCAGACTCTGGGGCCAACGTCCTGACTTTC. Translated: CASSQGPDSGANVLTF.

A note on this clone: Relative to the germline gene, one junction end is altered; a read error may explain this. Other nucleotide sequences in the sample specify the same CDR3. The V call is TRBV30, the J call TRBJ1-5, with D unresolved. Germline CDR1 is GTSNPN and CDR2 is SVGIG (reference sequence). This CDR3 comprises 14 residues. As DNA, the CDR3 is TGCGCCTGGAGTACGTCGAGGGTCAATCAGCCCCAGCATTTT. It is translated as CAWSTSRVNQPQHF.

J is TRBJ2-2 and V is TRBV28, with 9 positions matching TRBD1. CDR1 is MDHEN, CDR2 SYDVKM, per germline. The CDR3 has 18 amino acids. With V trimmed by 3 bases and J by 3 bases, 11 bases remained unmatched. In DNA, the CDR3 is TGTGCCAGCAGTTTGCCCGGGACAGGGATTTCGTACACCGGGGAGCTGTTTTTT. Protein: CASSLPGTGISYTGELFF.

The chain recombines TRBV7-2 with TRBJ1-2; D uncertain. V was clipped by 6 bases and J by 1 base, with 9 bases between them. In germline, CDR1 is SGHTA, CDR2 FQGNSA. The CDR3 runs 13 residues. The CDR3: CASRQLVNYGYTF. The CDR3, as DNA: TGTGCCAGCAGGCAGCTAGTTAACTATGGCTACACCTTC.

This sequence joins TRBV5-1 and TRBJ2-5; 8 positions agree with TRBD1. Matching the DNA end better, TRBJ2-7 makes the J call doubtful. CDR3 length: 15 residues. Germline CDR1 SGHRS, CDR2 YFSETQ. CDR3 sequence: CASSSWPRGQGEQYF. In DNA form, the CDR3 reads TGCGCCAGCAGCTCATGGCCCAGGGGGCAAGGCGAGCAGTACTTC.